This T cell receptor (beta chain) emerged from a study of shared clonotypes between healthy human individuals. Sequencing was performed with immunoSEQ multiplex PCR; in TCRdb, only in-frame clones are kept and a portion is missing. Of around 2,000,000 clones in the sample, approximately 94% were seen once. Trimming left V 5 bases short and J 3 bases short, with 15 bases between. Germline V gives CDR1 SGHVS, CDR2 FNYEAQ. The CDR3 is made up of 15 amino acids. As defined, naive CD8 cells were CD45RO-negative and positively selected for CCR7, with terminally differentiated effector memory CD45RA+ cells excluded.

The sequenced sample consisted of naive CD8+ T cells from PBMCs. The receptor was derived from a man younger than 35 in good health. Some clones in this sample may be carry-over from other donors' samples. The V and J genes are TRBV7-6 and TRBJ2-3, with D hard to call. The chain's CDR3 is CASSLSPQQTDTQYF. The CDR3, as DNA: TGTGCCAGCAGCCTGTCGCCGCAACAGACAGATACGCAGTATTTT.